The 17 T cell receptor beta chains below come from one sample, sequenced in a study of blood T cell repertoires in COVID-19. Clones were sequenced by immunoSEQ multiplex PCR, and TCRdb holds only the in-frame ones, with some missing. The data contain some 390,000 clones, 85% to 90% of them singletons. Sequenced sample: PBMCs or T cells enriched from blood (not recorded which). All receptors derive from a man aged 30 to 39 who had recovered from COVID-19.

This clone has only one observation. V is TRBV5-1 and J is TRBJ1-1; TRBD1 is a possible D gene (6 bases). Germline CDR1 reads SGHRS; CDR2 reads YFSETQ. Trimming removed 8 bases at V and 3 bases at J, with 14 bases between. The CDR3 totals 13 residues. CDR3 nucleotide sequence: TGCGCCAGTCGACTTAACAGGGACACTGAAGCTTTCTTT. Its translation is CASRLNRDTEAFF.

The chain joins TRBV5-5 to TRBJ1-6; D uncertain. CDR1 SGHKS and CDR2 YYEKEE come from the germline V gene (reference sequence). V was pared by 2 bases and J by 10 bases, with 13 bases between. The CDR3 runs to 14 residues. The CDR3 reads CASSFGSGRSPLHF. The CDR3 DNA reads TGTGCCAGCAGCTTCGGATCCGGCAGGTCACCCCTCCACTTT. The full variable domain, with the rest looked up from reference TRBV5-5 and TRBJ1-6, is DAGVTQSPTHLIKTRGQQVTLRCSPISGHKSVSWYQQVLGQGPQFIFQYYEKEERGRGNFPDRFSARQFPNYSSELNVNALLLGDSALYLCASSFGSGRSPLHFGNGTRLTVT.

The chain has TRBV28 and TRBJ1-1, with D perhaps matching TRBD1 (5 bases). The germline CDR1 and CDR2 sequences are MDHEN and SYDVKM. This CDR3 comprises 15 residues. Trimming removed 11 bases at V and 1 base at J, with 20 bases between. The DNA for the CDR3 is TGTGCCCCCCTAGGGGAACCGATCTGGAACACTGAAGCTTTCTTT. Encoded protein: CAPLGEPIWNTEAFF. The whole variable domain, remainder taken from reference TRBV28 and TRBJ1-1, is DVKVTQSSRYLVKRTGEKVFLECVQDMDHENMFWYRQDPGLGLRLIYFSYDVKMKEKGDIPEGYSVSREKKERFSLILESASTNQTSMYLCAPLGEPIWNTEAFFGQGTRLTVV.

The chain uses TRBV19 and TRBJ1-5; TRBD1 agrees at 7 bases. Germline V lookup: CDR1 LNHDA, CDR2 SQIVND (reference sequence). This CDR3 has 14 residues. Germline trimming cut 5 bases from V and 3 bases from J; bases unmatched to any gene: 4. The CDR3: CASSEQGPNQPQHF. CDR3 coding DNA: TGTGCCAGTAGTGAACAGGGGCCCAATCAGCCCCAGCATTTT.

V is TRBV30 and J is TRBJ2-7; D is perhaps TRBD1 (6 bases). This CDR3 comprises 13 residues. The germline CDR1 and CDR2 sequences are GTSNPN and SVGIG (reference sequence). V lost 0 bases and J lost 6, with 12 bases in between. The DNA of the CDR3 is TGTGCCTGGAGTGTAGACAGAGGGGGCGAGCAGTACTTC. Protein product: CAWSVDRGGEQYF.

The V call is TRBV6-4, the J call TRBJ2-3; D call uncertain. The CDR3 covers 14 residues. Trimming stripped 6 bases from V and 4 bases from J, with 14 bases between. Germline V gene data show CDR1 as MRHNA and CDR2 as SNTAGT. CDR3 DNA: TGTGCCAGCAGCGCCGAACTTGCCGCAGATACGCAGTATTTT. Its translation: CASSAELAADTQYF.

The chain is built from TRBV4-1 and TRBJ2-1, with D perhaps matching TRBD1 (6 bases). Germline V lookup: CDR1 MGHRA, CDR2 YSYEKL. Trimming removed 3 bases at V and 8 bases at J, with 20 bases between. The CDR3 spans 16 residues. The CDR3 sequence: CASSHVGTAQGHEQFF. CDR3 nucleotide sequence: TGCGCCAGCAGCCATGTTGGGACCGCACAGGGACATGAGCAGTTCTTC.

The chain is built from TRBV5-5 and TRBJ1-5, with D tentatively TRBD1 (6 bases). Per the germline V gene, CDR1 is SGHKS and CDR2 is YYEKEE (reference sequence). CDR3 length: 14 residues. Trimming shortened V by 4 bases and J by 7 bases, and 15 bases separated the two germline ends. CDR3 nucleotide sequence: TGTGCCAGCAGCCTGTTAGGGGGTGGACAGCCCCAGCATTTT. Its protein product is CASSLLGGGQPQHF. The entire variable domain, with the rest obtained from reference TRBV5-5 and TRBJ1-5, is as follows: DAGVTQSPTHLIKTRGQQVTLRCSPISGHKSVSWYQQVLGQGPQFIFQYYEKEERGRGNFPDRFSARQFPNYSSELNVNALLLGDSALYLCASSLLGGGQPQHFGDGTRLSIL.

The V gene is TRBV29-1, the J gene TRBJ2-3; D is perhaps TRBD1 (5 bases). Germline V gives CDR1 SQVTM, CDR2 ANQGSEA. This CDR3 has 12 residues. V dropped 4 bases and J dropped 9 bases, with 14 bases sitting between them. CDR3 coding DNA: TGCAGCGTTGTACAGGTTGAATCGACGCAGTATTTT. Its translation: CSVVQVESTQYF.

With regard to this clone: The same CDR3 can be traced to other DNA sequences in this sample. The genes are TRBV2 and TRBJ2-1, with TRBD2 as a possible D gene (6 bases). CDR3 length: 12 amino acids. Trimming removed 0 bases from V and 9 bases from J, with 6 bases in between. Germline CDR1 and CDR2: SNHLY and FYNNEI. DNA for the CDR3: TGTGCCAGCAGTGAAGCGGGAGGTGAGCAGTTCTTC. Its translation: CASSEAGGEQFF.

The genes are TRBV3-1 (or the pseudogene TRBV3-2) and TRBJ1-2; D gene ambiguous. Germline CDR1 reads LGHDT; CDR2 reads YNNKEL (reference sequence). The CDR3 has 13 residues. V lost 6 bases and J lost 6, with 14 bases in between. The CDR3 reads CASSPPVADGYTF. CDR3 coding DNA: TGTGCCAGCAGTCCCCCCGTGGCTGATGGCTACACCTTC.

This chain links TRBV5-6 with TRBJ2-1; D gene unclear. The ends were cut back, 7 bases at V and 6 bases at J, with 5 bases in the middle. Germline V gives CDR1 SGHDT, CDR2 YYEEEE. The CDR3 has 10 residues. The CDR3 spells CASGINEQFF. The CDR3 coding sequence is TGTGCCAGCGGCATCAATGAGCAGTTCTTC.

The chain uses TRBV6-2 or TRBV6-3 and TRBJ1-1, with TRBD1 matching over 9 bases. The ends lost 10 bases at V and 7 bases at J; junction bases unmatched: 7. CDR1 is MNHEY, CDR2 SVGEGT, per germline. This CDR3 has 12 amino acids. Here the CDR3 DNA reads TGTGCCATTAGCCCGGGACAGGGTGAAGCTTTCTTT. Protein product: CAISPGQGEAFF.

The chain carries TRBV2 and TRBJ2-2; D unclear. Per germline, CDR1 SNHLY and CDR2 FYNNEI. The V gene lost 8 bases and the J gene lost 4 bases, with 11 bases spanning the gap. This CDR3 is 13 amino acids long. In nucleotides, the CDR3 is TGTGCCAGCCTTGAATGGAGCACCGGGGAGCTGTTTTTT. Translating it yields CASLEWSTGELFF.

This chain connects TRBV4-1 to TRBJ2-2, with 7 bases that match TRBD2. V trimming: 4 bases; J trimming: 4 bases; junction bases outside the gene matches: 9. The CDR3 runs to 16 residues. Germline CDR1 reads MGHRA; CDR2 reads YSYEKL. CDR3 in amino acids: CASSRGQGGSTGELFF. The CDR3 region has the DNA TGCGCCAGCAGCCGAGGACAAGGCGGGAGCACCGGGGAGCTGTTTTTT.

CDR3 protein: CASSPGRQGPTEAFF. The DNA for the CDR3 is TGTGCCAGCTCACCAGGAAGACAGGGCCCCACTGAAGCTTTCTTT. The V and J genes are TRBV18 and TRBJ1-1; 7 bases agree with TRBD1. Trimming cost V 2 bases and J 4 bases; bases outside gene matches: 7. This CDR3 has 15 residues. CDR1 is KGHSH and CDR2 is LQKENI in the germline V gene.

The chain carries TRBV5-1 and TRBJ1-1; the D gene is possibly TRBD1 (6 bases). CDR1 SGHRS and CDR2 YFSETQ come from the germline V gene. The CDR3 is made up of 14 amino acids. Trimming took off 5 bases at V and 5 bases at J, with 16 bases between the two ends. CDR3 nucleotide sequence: TGCGCCAGCAGTAGGAAAACAGGGAATACTGAAGCTTTCTTT. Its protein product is CASSRKTGNTEAFF.